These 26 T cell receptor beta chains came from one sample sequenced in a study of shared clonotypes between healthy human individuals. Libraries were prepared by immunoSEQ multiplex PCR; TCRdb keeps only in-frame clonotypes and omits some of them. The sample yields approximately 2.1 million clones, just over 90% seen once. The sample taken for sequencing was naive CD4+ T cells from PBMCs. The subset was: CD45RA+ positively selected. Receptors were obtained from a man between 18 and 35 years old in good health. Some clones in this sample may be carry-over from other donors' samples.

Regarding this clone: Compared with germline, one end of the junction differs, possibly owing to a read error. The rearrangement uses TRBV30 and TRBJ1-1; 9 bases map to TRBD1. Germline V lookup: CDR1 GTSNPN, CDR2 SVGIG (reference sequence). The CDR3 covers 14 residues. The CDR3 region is CAWTTGGWNTGAFF. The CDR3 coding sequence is TGTGCCTGGACCACAGGGGGCTGGAACACTGGAGCTTTCTTT.

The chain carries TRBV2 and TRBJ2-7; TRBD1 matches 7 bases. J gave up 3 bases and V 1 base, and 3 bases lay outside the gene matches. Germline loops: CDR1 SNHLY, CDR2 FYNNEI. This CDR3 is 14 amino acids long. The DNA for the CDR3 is TGTGCCAGCAGTGAAGAGGCAGGGGGCTACGAGCAGTACTTC. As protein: CASSEEAGGYEQYF.

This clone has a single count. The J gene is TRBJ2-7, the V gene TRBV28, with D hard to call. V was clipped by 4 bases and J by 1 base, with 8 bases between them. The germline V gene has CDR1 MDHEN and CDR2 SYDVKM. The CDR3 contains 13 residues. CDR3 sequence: CASSSQLSYEQYF. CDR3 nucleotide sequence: TGTGCCAGCAGTTCCCAGCTTTCCTACGAGCAGTACTTC.

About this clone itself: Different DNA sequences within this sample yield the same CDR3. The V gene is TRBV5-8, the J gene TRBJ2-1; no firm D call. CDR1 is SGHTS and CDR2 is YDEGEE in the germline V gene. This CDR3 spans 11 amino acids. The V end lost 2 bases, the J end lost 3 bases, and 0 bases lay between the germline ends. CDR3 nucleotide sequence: TGTGCCAGCAGCTTCTACAATGAGCAGTTCTTC. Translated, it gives CASSFYNEQFF.

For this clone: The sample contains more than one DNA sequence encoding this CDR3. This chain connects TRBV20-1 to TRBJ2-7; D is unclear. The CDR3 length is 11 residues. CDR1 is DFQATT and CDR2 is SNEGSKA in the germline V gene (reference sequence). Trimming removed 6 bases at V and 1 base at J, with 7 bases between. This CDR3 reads CSAAGSYEQYF. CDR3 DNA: TGCAGTGCCGCCGGATCCTACGAGCAGTACTTC.

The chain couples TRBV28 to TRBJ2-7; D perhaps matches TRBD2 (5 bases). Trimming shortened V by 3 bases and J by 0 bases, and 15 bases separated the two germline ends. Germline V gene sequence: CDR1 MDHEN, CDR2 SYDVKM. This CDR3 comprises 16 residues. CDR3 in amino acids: CASSFGDKRSSYEQYF. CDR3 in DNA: TGTGCCAGCAGTTTCGGAGACAAGCGGAGCTCCTACGAGCAGTACTTC.

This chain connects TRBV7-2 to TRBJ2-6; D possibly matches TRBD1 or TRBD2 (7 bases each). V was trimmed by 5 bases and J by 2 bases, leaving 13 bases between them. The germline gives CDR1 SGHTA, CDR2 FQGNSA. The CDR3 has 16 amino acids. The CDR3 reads CASSPRGGAGANVLTF. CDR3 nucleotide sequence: TGTGCCAGCAGCCCCAGGGGGGGGGCTGGGGCCAACGTCCTGACTTTC.

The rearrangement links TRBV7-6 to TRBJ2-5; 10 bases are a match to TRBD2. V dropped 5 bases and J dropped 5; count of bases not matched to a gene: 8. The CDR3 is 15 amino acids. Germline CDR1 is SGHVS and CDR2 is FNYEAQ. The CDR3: CASSRLAGVWETQYF. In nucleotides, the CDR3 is TGTGCCAGCAGCCGTCTAGCGGGAGTTTGGGAGACCCAGTACTTC.

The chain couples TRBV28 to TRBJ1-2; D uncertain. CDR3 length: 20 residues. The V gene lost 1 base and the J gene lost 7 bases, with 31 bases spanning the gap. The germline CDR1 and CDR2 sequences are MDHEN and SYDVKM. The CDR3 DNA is TGTGCCAGCAGTTTATATCCCCCGGGAGCACTGGTAGGGCGTTCGAGTGGCTACACCTTC. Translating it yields CASSLYPPGALVGRSSGYTF.

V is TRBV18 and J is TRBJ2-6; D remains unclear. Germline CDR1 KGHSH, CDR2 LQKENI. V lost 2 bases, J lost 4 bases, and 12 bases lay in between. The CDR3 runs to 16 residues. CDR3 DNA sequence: TGTGCCAGCTCACCAGGTAGGGTCGGCGGGGCCAACGTCCTGACTTTC. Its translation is CASSPGRVGGANVLTF.

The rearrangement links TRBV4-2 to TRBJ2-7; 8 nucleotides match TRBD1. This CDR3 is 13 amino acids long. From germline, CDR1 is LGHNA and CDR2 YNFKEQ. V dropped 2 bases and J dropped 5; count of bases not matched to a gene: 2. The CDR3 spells CASSQQGADEQYF. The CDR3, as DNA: TGTGCCAGCAGCCAACAGGGGGCGGACGAGCAGTACTTC.

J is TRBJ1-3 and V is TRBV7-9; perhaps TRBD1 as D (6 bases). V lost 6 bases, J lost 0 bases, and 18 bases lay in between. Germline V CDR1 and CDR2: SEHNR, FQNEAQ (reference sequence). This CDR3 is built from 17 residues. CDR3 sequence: CASSPQGQTFSGNTIYF. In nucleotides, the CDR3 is TGTGCCAGCAGTCCCCAGGGGCAGACTTTCTCTGGAAACACCATATATTTT. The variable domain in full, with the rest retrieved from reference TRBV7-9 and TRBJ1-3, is DTGVSQNPRHKITKRGQNVTFRCDPISEHNRLYWYRQTLGQGPEFLTYFQNEAQLEKSRLLSDRFSAERPKGSFSTLEIQRTEQGDSAMYLCASSPQGQTFSGNTIYFGEGSWLTVV.

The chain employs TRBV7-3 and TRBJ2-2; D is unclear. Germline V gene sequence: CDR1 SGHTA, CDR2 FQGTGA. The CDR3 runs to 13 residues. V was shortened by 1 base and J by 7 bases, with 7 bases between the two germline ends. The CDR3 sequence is CASSLIGHGELFF. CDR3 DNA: TGTGCCAGCAGCTTAATAGGTCACGGGGAGCTGTTTTTT.

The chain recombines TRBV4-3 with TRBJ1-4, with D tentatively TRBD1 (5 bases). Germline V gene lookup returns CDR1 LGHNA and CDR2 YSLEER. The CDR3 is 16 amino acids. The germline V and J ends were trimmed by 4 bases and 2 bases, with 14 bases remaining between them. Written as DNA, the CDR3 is TGCGCCAGCAGCCGCGAACCAGGGCCCACTAATGAAAAACTGTTTTTT. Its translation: CASSREPGPTNEKLFF.

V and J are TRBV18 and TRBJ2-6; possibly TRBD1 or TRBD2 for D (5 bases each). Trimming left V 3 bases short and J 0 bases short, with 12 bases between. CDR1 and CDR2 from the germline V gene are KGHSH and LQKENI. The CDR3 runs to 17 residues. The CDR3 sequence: CASSPSGPRSGANVLTF. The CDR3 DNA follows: TGTGCCAGCTCACCTTCGGGGCCTCGCTCTGGGGCCAACGTCCTGACTTTC.

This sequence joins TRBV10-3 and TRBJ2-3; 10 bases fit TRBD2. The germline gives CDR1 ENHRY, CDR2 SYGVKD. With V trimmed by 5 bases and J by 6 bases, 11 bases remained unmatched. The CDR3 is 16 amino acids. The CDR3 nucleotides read TGTGCCATCAGTCCCCAGCTAGCGGGAGCGCGGGATACGCAGTATTTT. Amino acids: CAISPQLAGARDTQYF.

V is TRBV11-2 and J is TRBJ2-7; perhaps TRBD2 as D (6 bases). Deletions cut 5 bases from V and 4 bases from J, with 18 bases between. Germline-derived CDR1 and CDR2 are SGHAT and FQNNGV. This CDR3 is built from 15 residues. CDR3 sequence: CASSKGSRGLYEQYF. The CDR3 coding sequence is TGTGCCAGCAGCAAGGGGTCAAGGGGACTTTACGAGCAGTACTTC.

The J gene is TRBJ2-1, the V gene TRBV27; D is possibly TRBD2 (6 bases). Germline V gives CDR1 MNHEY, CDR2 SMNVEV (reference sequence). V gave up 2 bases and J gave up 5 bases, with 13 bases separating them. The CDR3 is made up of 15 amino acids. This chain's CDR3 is CASSLETRRNNEQFF. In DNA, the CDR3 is TGTGCCAGCAGTTTAGAGACTAGACGTAACAATGAGCAGTTCTTC.

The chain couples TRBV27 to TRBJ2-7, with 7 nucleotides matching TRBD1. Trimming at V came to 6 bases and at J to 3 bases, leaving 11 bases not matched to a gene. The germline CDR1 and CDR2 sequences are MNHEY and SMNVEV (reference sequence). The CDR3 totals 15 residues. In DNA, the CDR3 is TGTGCCAGCAGACCCCGGGACAGACCTATCTACGAGCAGTACTTC. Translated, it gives CASRPRDRPIYEQYF.

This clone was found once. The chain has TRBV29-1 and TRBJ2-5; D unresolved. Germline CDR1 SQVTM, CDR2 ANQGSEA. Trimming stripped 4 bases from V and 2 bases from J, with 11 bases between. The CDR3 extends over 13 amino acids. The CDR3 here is CSVVPAGQETQYF. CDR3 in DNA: TGCAGCGTTGTTCCGGCAGGTCAAGAGACCCAGTACTTC. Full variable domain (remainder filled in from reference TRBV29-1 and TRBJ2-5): SAVISQKPSRDICQRGTSLTIQCQVDSQVTMMFWYRQQPGQSLTLIATANQGSEATYESGFVIDKFPISRPNLTFSTLTVSNMSPEDSSIYLCSVVPAGQETQYFGPGTRLLVL.

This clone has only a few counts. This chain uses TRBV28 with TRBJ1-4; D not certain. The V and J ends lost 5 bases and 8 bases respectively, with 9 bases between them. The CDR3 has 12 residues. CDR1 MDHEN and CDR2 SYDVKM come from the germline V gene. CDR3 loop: CASSGPMEKLFF. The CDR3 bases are TGTGCCAGCAGTGGGCCCATGGAAAAACTGTTTTTT. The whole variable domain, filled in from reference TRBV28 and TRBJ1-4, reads DVKVTQSSRYLVKRTGEKVFLECVQDMDHENMFWYRQDPGLGLRLIYFSYDVKMKEKGDIPEGYSVSREKKERFSLILESASTNQTSMYLCASSGPMEKLFFGSGTQLSVL.

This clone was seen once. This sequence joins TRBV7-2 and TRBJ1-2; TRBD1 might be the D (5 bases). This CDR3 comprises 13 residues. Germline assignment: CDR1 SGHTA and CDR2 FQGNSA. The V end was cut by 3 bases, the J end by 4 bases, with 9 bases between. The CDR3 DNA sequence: TGTGCCAGCAGCTTCATGGGGACCTATGGCTACACCTTC. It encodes CASSFMGTYGYTF.

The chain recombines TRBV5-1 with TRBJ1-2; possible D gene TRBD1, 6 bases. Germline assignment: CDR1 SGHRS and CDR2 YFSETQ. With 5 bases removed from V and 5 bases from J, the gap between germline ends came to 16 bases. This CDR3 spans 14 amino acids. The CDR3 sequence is CASSGPSQGYGYTF. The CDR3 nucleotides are TGCGCCAGCAGTGGGCCCAGCCAGGGGTATGGCTACACCTTC.

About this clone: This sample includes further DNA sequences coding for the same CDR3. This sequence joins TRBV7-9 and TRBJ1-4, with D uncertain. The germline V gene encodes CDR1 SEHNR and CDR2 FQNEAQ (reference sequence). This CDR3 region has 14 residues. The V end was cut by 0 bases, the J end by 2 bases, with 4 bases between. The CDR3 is CASSLALTNEKLFF. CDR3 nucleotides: TGTGCCAGCAGCTTAGCTTTGACTAATGAAAAACTGTTTTTT.

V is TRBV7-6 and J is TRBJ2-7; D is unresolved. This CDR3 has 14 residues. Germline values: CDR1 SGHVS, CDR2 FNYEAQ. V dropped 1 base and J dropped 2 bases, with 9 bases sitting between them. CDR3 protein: CASSLVAYPYEQYF. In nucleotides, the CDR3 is TGTGCCAGCAGCTTAGTTGCCTACCCCTACGAGCAGTACTTC.

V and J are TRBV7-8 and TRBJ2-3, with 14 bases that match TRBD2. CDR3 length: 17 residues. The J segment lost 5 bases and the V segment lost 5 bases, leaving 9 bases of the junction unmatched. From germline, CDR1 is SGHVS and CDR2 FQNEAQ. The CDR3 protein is CASSPRLAGGRIDTQYF. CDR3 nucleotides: TGTGCCAGCAGCCCCAGACTAGCGGGAGGGAGGATAGATACGCAGTATTTT.